The clone carrying this T cell receptor (beta chain) was seen more than once but under ten times. The data were taken from a study of patients and donors after allogeneic stem cell transplantation. MiXCR, applied by TCRdb to the RT-PCR reads, yields one record per CDR3 protein. This sample has 900,000 to 1,000,000 distinct CDR3 sequences, with 15% to 20% found just once. Germline loops: CDR1 ENHRY, CDR2 SYGVKD. V was cut by 8 bases and J by 2 bases, with 11 bases left in between. CDR3 length: 13 amino acids. The J gene is TRBJ2-3, the V gene TRBV10-3, with a possible D match to TRBD1 (6 bases). This receptor was obtained from a human donor who was either an allogeneic HSCT recipient or a stem cell or donor lymphocyte infusion donor (not recorded which). It is not recorded whose cells these are; they may come from a transplant donor. Sequencing was done on a sample of blood, either unsorted or a sorted T cell fraction (not recorded which). CDR3 nucleotide sequence: TGTGCCATCTGTGGGGGCAACACAGATACGCAGTATTTT. Residues: CAICGGNTDTQYF.